This T cell receptor beta chain was recorded in a study of cytomegalovirus exposure and HLA in healthy donors (dated by TCRdb to 2016 to 2017). Background on the whole study: According to an earlier analysis of 587 of the donors, about 179 million T cells yielded 117 million unique TCR beta sequences and 276 Gb of sequence data. Approximately 310 gigabases of sequencing data and tens of millions of unique TCR sequences made up an early release that covered several hundred HLA-typed donors. Among the approximately 400 genotyped donors, around 81% belonged to the genetic ancestry cluster associated with self-reported Caucasian donors. The study aimed to test whether signatures of past pathogen exposure could be identified by cataloging public T cell receptors. The T cell repertoires of some 700 subjects were profiled by immunosequencing and related to cytomegalovirus serostatus. Besides the first cohort of around 700 subjects, a separate validation cohort made up of about 120 different subjects was used. To predict cytomegalovirus infection status, the study brought together high-throughput TCR immunosequencing, statistical association of individual TCRs with disease status, and machine learning. A later analysis re-analyzed previously published TCR beta repertoires from 666 donors and added high-resolution HLA genotyping to study TCR occurrence patterns. Rather than using new phenotypic data, the later analysis identified candidate immune exposures from TCR beta sequences and from how often those sequences occurred across donors. In an earlier analysis of 500 to 650 of the donors, high-throughput TCR beta sequencing was used to judge whether each TCR beta V gene segment behaved as functional or pseudogenic. Alongside the repertoire data, information on donor age, sex, ethnicity and CMV serostatus was compiled. Genome-wide SNP genotypes for about 65% of the roughly 670 donors were used in a later genetic analysis, which treated that subset as a discovery cohort. All discovery cohort repertoires had been generated using a single sequencing platform. HLA typing covered class I and class II loci at four-digit resolution. The number of donors typed differed by locus, with about 620-630 for A, B, C, DRB1 and DQB1, 522 for DQA1, approximately 570 for DPA1, and some 450 for DPB1. Roughly five DR-DQ haplotypes were treated as single units for association and clustering because of strong linkage in the cohort. On average, around 240,000 unique TCR beta nucleotide sequences were sequenced per donor among about 400 genotyped donors of the cohort, with roughly 19% of those sequences being non-productive. The full study reports these points: Some IMGT-functional V segments, including TRBV6-2 and TRBV6-3, could not be distinguished by the 87-base-pair reads and were therefore excluded. An association between a missense DCLRE1C variant and V-gene and J-gene trimming of TCR beta chains was found in a later genetic analysis and replicated in an independent cohort. Compared with the approximately 670-donor mean, donors in an Asian-associated ancestry cluster had fewer N-insertions in productive TCRs, according to a later genetic analysis. According to a later analysis, parvovirus B19, influenza, CMV and Epstein-Barr virus appeared linked to several top co-occurrence clusters. A cluster of highly shared sequence variants was judged likely to be a technical artifact of the sequencing pipeline. CMV serostatus was the only immune exposure information available for the cohort. In an earlier analysis of more than 450 of the donors, most TCR beta V segments were observed in productive rearrangements about 90% or about 30% of the time, broadly matching IMGT annotations. Strong co-occurrence of HLA alleles, especially DR and DQ, made assigning TCR associations to individual alleles difficult. A total of 164 TCR beta chains were listed by the study as associated with cytomegalovirus. Because HLA typing was missing for some donors at each locus, association tests included only the typed subset. The classifier was reported to diagnose cytomegalovirus status with high specificity and sensitivity in both the original and validation cohorts. Linkage disequilibrium might explain the correlated functional status among segregating V segments, but an unknown experimental factor could not be excluded. A further reported finding was that TCR beta sequences accurately predicted the HLA-A and HLA-B alleles for most subjects in the first cohort. At a false discovery rate of 0.05, a later analysis linked about 16,000 TCR beta sequences to specific HLA alleles. The authors suggested that the approach could potentially be generalized to other disease states and immunological phenotypes. In a later analysis, most CMV-associated TCR beta chains were found to appear HLA-restricted, with HLA associations seemingly driven largely by CMV exposure. The presence/absence analyses assumed that sequencing depth was roughly uniform across donors, and that assumption may not be true. While some public TCRs were present in many individuals, most TCR sequences turned up only very rarely across donors. In this cohort, only TCR beta chains were sequenced, and detectable features were limited by the absence of alpha or paired-chain data. Three of the identified cytomegalovirus-associated TCR beta chains were confirmed in vitro to be specific for cytomegalovirus antigens. In a later analysis, TCR association rates were found to vary across HLA loci, with the most associated TCRs seen for DRB1 alleles and the fewest for HLA-C alleles. A later analysis found that HLA-associated TCR beta chains were more clonally expanded and had lower generation probabilities than equally common non-associated chains. About 15 rarely observed V segments, including chromosome 9 orphons, were excluded from the earlier analysis of a few hundred of the donors because counts were too low.

The protocol used for the library was the immunoSEQ multiplex PCR assay. For the multiplex PCR, a mixture combining 60 forward primers for TCR Vbeta segments and 13 reverse primers for TCR Jbeta segments was used. The CDR3 region of rearranged TCR beta genes was amplified from genomic DNA with a multiplex PCR assay. The Illumina HiSeq System was used to sequence the amplified TCR beta libraries as 87-base-pair reads. The source study handled its data this way. In a later analysis, 80 million or so unique TCR beta chains were counted across the approximately 640 repertoires, and roughly 11 million of these chains were shared by at least two donors. Raw reads were error-corrected and collapsed into unique sequences with a nearest-neighbor algorithm that merged closely related sequences to remove PCR and sequencing errors. CDR3 sequences were aligned to IMGT reference sequences to assign V, D and J gene segments. Each retained sequence needed at least a six-nucleotide match to both a V gene segment and a J gene segment. Rearrangements were called productive when the CDR3 lacked stop codons and stayed in frame with V and J; all others were non-productive. CDR3 was defined by IMGT convention, running from the second conserved V-encoded cysteine to the conserved J-encoded phenylalanine. The earlier analysis of 500 to 650 of the donors excluded any sequence lacking an unambiguous match to a single V gene segment. In an earlier analysis of 587 of the donors, a V segment was called functional when productive rearrangements were above 56.7%, and segregating when the standard deviation between donors exceeded 5%. A statistical classification framework was built for diagnosing cytomegalovirus status from the catalog of TCR beta chain sequences. In a later analysis, V and J genes were assigned by comparing TCR nucleotide sequences against IMGT/GENE-DB human TR gene sequences. A later analysis assigned CDR3 sequences and most-parsimonious VDJ recombination scenarios with the TCRdist pipeline. In a later analysis, each TCR beta chain was defined by its CDR3 amino acid sequence together with its V-gene family, and reads lacking a unique V-gene family were excluded. To address suspected cross-contamination and a sequencing artifact, a later analysis removed 592 highly shared, low-generation-probability nucleotide sequences. In a later analysis, a clonal expansion index was calculated for each public chain from normalized within-repertoire ranks of inferred template counts. In a later analysis, generation probabilities were computed with a VDJ recombination model fitted to out-of-frame rearrangements, and the resulting probabilities were checked against IGoR. In a later analysis, hypergeometric tests were used to score TCR-TCR, TCR-HLA and TCR-CMV co-occurrence, with a repertoire-size bias correction applied to TCR pairs. In a later analysis, false discovery rates were estimated by permuting HLA or CMV assignments 20 times. In a later analysis, co-occurring TCRs were grouped using DBSCAN, and TCRdist sequence similarity was added for clustering within HLA-allele-positive subsets. Repertoires with fewer than 30,000 or more than 120,000 public chains, plus five repertoires with anomalous nucleotide sharing, were excluded from co-occurrence clustering. TCRdb provides this immuneACCESS table in a form limited to in-frame rearrangements. Some clones are lacking; in checked studies, under half of them reflect an unresolved V gene, and why the rest are absent is not known. The V and J calls and the clone size are those of that table, but D and trimming were determined from the DNA. Counted in this sample were nearly 110,000 clones; over 75% of them appeared once. The ten largest clones take up about 4.3% of the sample.

The cohort was made up of under 800 healthy bone marrow donors. At the time of sampling, all cohort members were nominally healthy, though unrecorded immune exposures were likely present. The donor was CMV seronegative and was included in the group of 352 seronegative cohort members. Each donor provided a peripheral blood sample, and peripheral blood mononuclear cells were used for TCR beta sequencing. Genomic DNA extraction from the blood cell samples was performed with the Qiagen DNeasy Blood Extraction Kit. Comment on this clone: Its antigen remains undetermined. Per-base quality was not reported, and no clone a single base away is much larger than it.

Counted from cysteine to phenylalanine, this CDR3 has 16 amino acids. Just CDR3 DNA is preserved here, 48 bases in frame from base 1. In this chain, TRBV21-1 is recombined with TRBJ1-4. TRBV21-1 is reported as a pseudogene. The TCR comes from a male donor in good health and CMV-seronegative. The specimen sequenced was PBMCs. The sequenced DNA: TGTGCCAGCACCCCCCTAGCGCACGCAACTAATGAAAAACTGTTTTTT. Its translation is CASTPLAHATNEKLFF.